The rows below give T cell receptor beta chains drawn from one sample of a study of blood T cell repertoires in COVID-19. Repertoires were generated with immunoSEQ multiplex PCR, while TCRdb's copy carries only in-frame clones and drops some. The profile covers roughly 180,000 clones, with approximately 82% appearing a single time and 3.6% taken by the ten largest. Material: PBMCs or T cells enriched from blood (not recorded which). These receptor sequences come from a woman aged 50 to 60 in a cohort exposed to, infected with or recovered from COVID-19 (not recorded which). CDR3s leave out the opening cysteine and the closing phenylalanine or tryptophan.

v_call cdr3_aa
TRBV10-3 AIKGADYYEQY
TRBV11-2 ASSLGGTDQETQY
TRBV28 ASRNSETQY
TRBV19 ASSRLILENSPLH
TRBV5-4 ASRPLQGSNTEAF
TRBV24-1 ATRLAGGRSSYEQY
TRBV19 ASSKDGTGSPEAF
TRBV7-2 ASRSRQGAFGGSPLH
TRBV30 AWSGTATFYEQY
TRBV5-8 ASRRDFQNYGYT
TRBV14 ASSQGRGAF
TRBV4-2 ASSQEGGLAGGGGELF
TRBV30 AWSGGGGYT
TRBV6-5 ASRTGYARKLF
TRBV5-1 ASSPTKTGGLETQY
TRBV30 AWSPGVDQPQH
TRBV19 ASRTSGFTDTQY
TRBV11-2 ASSLGRGRLITEAF
TRBV19 ASNRGQGLNTEAF
TRBV9 ASSVRGHQETQY
TRBV5-1 ASSSGQGNYEQY
TRBV2 ASSAQGSSGNTIY
TRBV6-1 ASSDRADTQY
TRBV9 ASSPPGSGGEKLF
TRBV2 ASSKVAGGTYEQY
TRBV19 ASSISPSSYNSPLH
TRBV29-1 SVRERDPTDTQY
TRBV13 ASSTREVEYEQY
TRBV5-6 ASSARQGARTEAF
TRBV12-2 ASRLVAWGGVDEQF
TRBV28 ASSFQVSTSPLH
TRBV24-1 ATSDPGNRNTIY
TRBV19 ASSWDRGRNQPQH
TRBV6-5 ASKPTGTEDEKLF
TRBV28 ASSLMGGNYGYT
TRBV7-3 ASSFESYNEQF
TRBV7-9 ASSSPPTGVTYEQY
TRBV2 ASSEQGLGNQPQH
TRBV7-6 ASSVDGGSADTQY
TRBV9 ASSVETGTGNTIY
TRBV6-5 ASSYLMTPSEQY
TRBV28 ASSLSQVLSPLH
TRBV7-6 ASSPGTSGAGELF
TRBV2 ASTGGPVYGYT
TRBV7-2 ASSSEGRAWYEQY
TRBV7-9 ASSLGEGRNQPQH
TRBV30 AWSPPRLNEQF
TRBV27 ASSRGYGSNQPQH
TRBV24-1 ATSGTGTYVGQY
TRBV28 ASSPRRKGGDQPQH
TRBV7-2 ASSLLAGGPTNEQF
TRBV20-1 SARGQAEAF
TRBV3-1/TRBV3-2 ASSQQGYGNTIY
TRBV30 AWSRGVLNEQF